Presented here are 30 T cell receptor beta chains from one specimen sequenced in a study of Graves' ophthalmopathy and Graves' hyperthyroidism. Amplifying from RNA transcripts, the study obtained TCR beta CDR3 regions. HTBI primers were employed in first-round RT-PCR, then a second-round multiplex PCR followed. TCRdb re-analysed the multiplex PCR reads in MiXCR, keeping a single row per CDR3 protein. The sample shows hundreds of thousands of distinct CDR3 sequences, 20% to 25% of them seen only once. What was sequenced was peripheral blood. These receptors originate from a woman aged 18 to 35 with stable Graves' hyperthyroidism.

The V and J genes are TRBV6-4 and TRBJ2-2; the D call may be TRBD1 or TRBD2 (6 bases each). Germline V lookup: CDR1 MRHNA, CDR2 SNTAGT. V lost 0 bases and J 1 base, leaving 9 bases between the germline ends. The CDR3 extends over 16 amino acids. CDR3: CASSDSGGQNTGELFF. The CDR3 nucleotides read TGTGCCAGCAGTGACTCGGGGGGACAGAACACCGGGGAGCTGTTTTTT.

This chain links TRBV19 with TRBJ2-7, with D possibly TRBD2 on 5 matching bases. V was pared by 1 base and J by 3 bases, with 7 bases between. Germline CDR1 and CDR2: LNHDA and SQIVND (reference sequence). The CDR3 extends over 13 amino acids. The DNA of the CDR3 is TGTGCCAGTAGTATAGGAGAGGGCTACGAGCAGTACTTC. Protein sequence: CASSIGEGYEQYF.

V and J are TRBV12-3 or TRBV12-4 and TRBJ1-5; D is ambiguous. CDR3 length equals 13 residues. Deletions cut 5 bases from V and 9 bases from J, with 14 bases between. CDR3 amino acids: CASSRSALGPQHF. The CDR3 region has the DNA TGTGCCAGCAGTCGATCGGCGCTGGGGCCCCAGCATTTT.

This clonotype was counted many times. CDR3 coding DNA: TGTGCCAGCAAAAACATTCAGTACTTC. Translated: CASKNIQYF. The chain is built from TRBV11-2 and TRBJ2-4; unclear D gene. V was shortened by 7 bases and J by 5 bases, with 0 bases between the two germline ends. The CDR3 has 9 residues. Germline CDR1 reads SGHAT; CDR2 reads FQNNGV.

The sample holds many counts of this clonotype. The CDR3 loop reads CSPRRGRWETQYF. The CDR3 DNA is TGCAGTCCCCGTAGGGGGAGATGGGAGACCCAGTACTTC. This rearrangement joins TRBV29-1 to TRBJ2-5, with D possibly matching TRBD1 (6 bases). CDR3 length: 13 residues. Germline lookup yields CDR1 SQVTM and CDR2 ANQGSEA.

This clonotype was seen many times. The chain combines TRBV27 with TRBJ1-1, with no clear D. The V end lost 6 bases, the J end lost 6 bases, and 11 bases lay between the germline ends. Germline CDR1 reads MNHEY; CDR2 reads SMNVEV (reference sequence). CDR3 size: 12 residues. The chain's CDR3 is CASRGARSEAFF. DNA for the CDR3: TGTGCCAGCAGGGGTGCCAGGTCTGAAGCTTTCTTT.

This clonotype was recorded a few times. The chain joins TRBV5-1 to TRBJ2-7; D may match TRBD1 or TRBD2 (5 bases each). Trimming shortened V by 0 bases and J by 1 base, and 14 bases separated the two germline ends. CDR3 length: 16 amino acids. From germline, CDR1 is SGHRS and CDR2 YFSETQ. The CDR3 DNA reads TGCGCCAGCAGCTTGGCCGAGGGGCTTCCATCCTACGAGCAGTACTTC. Protein sequence: CASSLAEGLPSYEQYF.

This clonotype was counted between two and nine times. The rearrangement joins TRBV12-3 or TRBV12-4 to TRBJ2-5, with no clear D. Trimming shortened V by 1 base and J by 0 bases, and 9 bases separated the two germline ends. The CDR3 sequence is 15 residues long. The CDR3 DNA follows: TGTGCCAGCAGTTTAGGAATTGAGTACCAAGAGACCCAGTACTTC. It translates to CASSLGIEYQETQYF.

Concerning this clonotype itself: A much larger clone is a single base away; this may be a read error. The chain links TRBV30 to TRBJ2-5, with unresolved D. The CDR3 extends over 12 amino acids. In germline, CDR1 is GTSNPN, CDR2 SVGIG (reference sequence). Trimming stripped 0 bases from V and 1 base from J, with 3 bases between. The CDR3, as DNA: TGTGCCTGGAGTGTACGCCAAGAGACCCAGTACTTC. This sequence encodes CAWSVRQETQYF.

This clonotype was counted many times. V and J are TRBV5-4 and TRBJ2-2; TRBD2 matches at 9 bases. The CDR3 extends over 17 amino acids. V dropped 3 bases and J dropped 0; count of bases not matched to a gene: 6. CDR1 is SGHNT, CDR2 YYREEE, per germline (reference sequence). DNA of the CDR3: TGTGCCAGCAGCTCCCTGACTAGCGGACCGAACACCGGGGAGCTGTTTTTT. Translating it yields CASSSLTSGPNTGELFF.

The sample holds many counts of this clonotype. J is TRBJ2-6 and V is TRBV24-1; D remains ambiguous. Trimming removed 9 bases at V and 4 bases at J, with 12 bases between. The CDR3 runs to 14 residues. Looked up from germline, CDR1 is KGHDR and CDR2 is SFDVKD. CDR3: CATQGTGGANVLTF. The CDR3 DNA reads TGTGCCACCCAAGGAACTGGCGGGGCCAACGTCCTGACTTTC.

This clonotype was counted only a few times. The V call is TRBV6-1, the J call TRBJ1-2; D is uncertain. Trimming stripped 6 bases from V and 2 bases from J, with 10 bases between. This CDR3 has 13 residues. CDR1 and CDR2 (germline): MNHNS, SASEGT. The CDR3: CASRAAGNYGYTF. CDR3 nucleotide sequence: TGTGCCAGCAGGGCAGCTGGAAACTATGGCTACACCTTC.

V usage is TRBV4-1 and J usage is TRBJ1-5, with D unresolved. V was cut by 3 bases and J by 0 bases, with 12 bases left in between. CDR3 size: 16 residues. CDR1 MGHRA and CDR2 YSYEKL come from the germline V gene. CDR3 residues: CASSQLSGLSNQPQHF. CDR3 nucleotide sequence: TGCGCCAGCAGCCAGCTAAGCGGGCTTAGCAATCAGCCCCAGCATTTT.

The V gene is TRBV7-3, the J gene TRBJ1-5; 8 bases match TRBD1. This CDR3 contains 15 residues. The junction had 5 bases not matched to a gene; V was cut back by 3 bases and J by 4 bases. Germline-derived CDR1 and CDR2 are SGHTA and FQGTGA. CDR3 in DNA: TGTGCCAGCAGCTTCCGGGACAGGCAAAATCAGCCCCAGCATTTT. It codes for CASSFRDRQNQPQHF. Looking up the rest from reference TRBV7-3 and TRBJ1-5 gives the full variable domain: GAGVSQTPSNKVTEKGKYVELRCDPISGHTALYWYRQSLGQGPEFLIYFQGTGAADDSGLPNDRFFAVRPEGSVSTLKIQRTERGDSAVYLCASSFRDRQNQPQHFGDGTRLSIL.

This clonotype occurred many times. The chain uses TRBV28 and TRBJ1-2; D may be TRBD1 (5 bases). V was trimmed by 4 bases and J by 0 bases, leaving 18 bases between them. Germline V gives CDR1 MDHEN, CDR2 SYDVKM. CDR3 size: 17 residues. The CDR3 DNA sequence: TGTGCCAGCAGTTCCCCCATAGGGCAGACAGCTAACTATGGCTACACCTTC. This gives the protein CASSSPIGQTANYGYTF.

The V call is TRBV5-6, the J call TRBJ1-6; perhaps TRBD1 as D (5 bases). Germline V CDR1 and CDR2: SGHDT, YYEEEE. With 5 bases removed from V and 8 bases from J, the gap between germline ends came to 17 bases. The CDR3 consists of 15 residues. The CDR3 DNA reads as TGTGCCAGCAGGAAGCAACGGGACCTGTATTCACCCCTCCACTTT. Its protein product is CASRKQRDLYSPLHF.

This clonotype was counted only a few times. The J gene is TRBJ1-5, the V gene TRBV6-1; unclear D gene. Trimming shortened V by 2 bases and J by 0 bases, and 11 bases separated the two germline ends. Looked up from germline, CDR1 is MNHNS and CDR2 is SASEGT. CDR3 length equals 16 residues. The CDR3 DNA reads as TGTGCCAGCAGTGAACGAGGGCCATATAGCAATCAGCCCCAGCATTTT. The encoded protein is CASSERGPYSNQPQHF.

This clonotype has ten or more counts. The chain uses TRBV3-1 and TRBJ1-1, with TRBD1 as a possible D gene (6 bases). The CDR3 extends over 15 amino acids. With 4 bases removed from V and 1 base from J, the gap between germline ends came to 13 bases. Germline assignment: CDR1 LGHDT and CDR2 YNNKEL (reference sequence). CDR3 nucleotides: TGTGCCAGCAGCCGCAAGGGACAAACGAACACTGAAGCTTTCTTT. Its translation is CASSRKGQTNTEAFF.

This clonotype was recorded at least ten times. The genes are TRBV10-2 and TRBJ1-5; no clear D. The CDR3 has 12 amino acids. Germline V gene data show CDR1 as WSHSY and CDR2 as SAAADI. Trimming removed 9 bases from V and 2 bases from J, with 8 bases in between. The CDR3 DNA reads TGCGCCAGTTGTATTGGCAATCAGCCCCAGCATTTT. This translates into CASCIGNQPQHF.

This clonotype was observed at least ten times. The chain recombines TRBV28 with TRBJ2-7, with 8 bases fitting TRBD2. CDR3 length: 16 residues. V lost 5 bases to trimming and J lost 6 bases; unmatched junction nucleotides: 15. From germline, CDR1 is MDHEN and CDR2 SYDVKM. CDR3 protein: CASSPGGGHPAGEQYF. CDR3 nucleotide sequence: TGTGCCAGCAGTCCGGGGGGGGGACACCCTGCCGGCGAGCAGTACTTC. Combining the CDR3 with reference TRBV28 and TRBJ2-7 gives the whole variable domain DVKVTQSSRYLVKRTGEKVFLECVQDMDHENMFWYRQDPGLGLRLIYFSYDVKMKEKGDIPEGYSVSREKKERFSLILESASTNQTSMYLCASSPGGGHPAGEQYFGPGTRLTVT.

The sample holds many counts of this clonotype. The chain is built from TRBV27 and TRBJ2-7, with a weak D call TRBD2 (6 bases). The V gene lost 3 bases and the J gene lost 3 bases, with 12 bases spanning the gap. This CDR3 region has 14 residues. Germline CDR1 and CDR2: MNHEY and SMNVEV (reference sequence). This CDR3 is CASSLIAADYEQYF. The CDR3, as DNA: TGTGCCAGCAGTTTGATAGCGGCTGACTACGAGCAGTACTTC.

This clonotype occurred many times. The chain carries TRBV5-1 and TRBJ2-7; the D is unclear. Trimming shortened V by 0 bases and J by 0 bases, and 7 bases separated the two germline ends. The germline V gene has CDR1 SGHRS and CDR2 YFSETQ. The CDR3 contains 14 residues. The CDR3 DNA is TGCGCCAGCAGCTTGGTATCCAACTCCTACGAGCAGTACTTC. Translating gives CASSLVSNSYEQYF.

This clonotype was counted many times. V is TRBV5-4 and J is TRBJ1-1, with D possibly matching TRBD1 (6 bases). The CDR3 length is 15 residues. The germline V gene has CDR1 SGHNT and CDR2 YYREEE (reference sequence). The V end lost 4 bases, the J end lost 5 bases, and 18 bases lay between the germline ends. Here the CDR3 DNA reads TGTGCCAGCAGCGTTGATGGGGGCGTGCGGACTGAAGCTTTCTTT. Amino acids: CASSVDGGVRTEAFF.

This clonotype was detected many times. The chain is built from TRBV20-1 and TRBJ2-7; 11 positions match TRBD2. V lost 6 bases and J lost 0; bases outside the gene matches: 7. The germline V gene encodes CDR1 DFQATT and CDR2 SNEGSKA (reference sequence). The CDR3 is made up of 15 amino acids. The CDR3 nucleotides are TGCAGTGCCCTGTTTAGCGGGAGGGACTCCTACGAGCAGTACTTC. It translates to CSALFSGRDSYEQYF.

This clonotype was counted at least ten times. The rearrangement links TRBV4-1 to TRBJ2-2, with TRBD2 matching over 9 bases. CDR1 and CDR2 (germline): MGHRA, YSYEKL. The CDR3 is made up of 17 amino acids. Trimming at V came to 1 base and at J to 5 bases, leaving 8 bases not matched to a gene. The CDR3 here is CASSQGGGRASTGELFF. The CDR3 DNA follows: TGCGCCAGCAGCCAAGGTGGCGGGAGGGCCTCGACCGGGGAGCTGTTTTTT.

This clonotype was counted at least ten times. The rearrangement joins TRBV14 to TRBJ2-5; 10 nucleotides match TRBD1. The CDR3 contains 15 residues. In germline, CDR1 is SGHDN, CDR2 FVKESK. Germline trimming cut 5 bases from V and 3 bases from J; bases unmatched to any gene: 6. CDR3 nucleotides: TGTGCCAGCAGCTCGAGGACAGGGGGGAAAGAGACCCAGTACTTC. Protein: CASSSRTGGKETQYF.

This clonotype has at least ten counts. Here the CDR3 DNA reads TGTGCCAGCAGCGGGTATAGCAATCAGCCCCAGCATTTT. This encodes CASSGYSNQPQHF. The rearrangement links TRBV6-5 to TRBJ1-5; D call uncertain. Germline V lookup: CDR1 MNHEY, CDR2 SVGAGI. The CDR3 spans 13 residues. V was shortened by 6 bases and J by 0 bases, with 6 bases between the two germline ends.

This clonotype was seen repeatedly, ten times or more. A much larger clone lies a single base off, so this may be a read error. The chain employs TRBV6-1 and TRBJ1-6, with 7 positions matching TRBD1. Germline CDR1 and CDR2: MNHNS and SASEGT. This CDR3 is 13 amino acids long. J lost 18 bases, V lost 5 bases, and 13 bases had no gene match. The CDR3 DNA reads TGTGCCAGCAGTAATGACAGGGTGAATGAAGCCCACTTT. Its protein product is CASSNDRVNEAHF.

This clonotype was seen repeatedly, ten times or more. Sequence at one end of the junction differs from germline and may be a read error. The chain combines TRBV7-7 with TRBJ2-5; 8 bases line up with TRBD2. Germline CDR1 SSHAT, CDR2 FNYEAQ (reference sequence). This CDR3 is built from 14 residues. The CDR3 nucleotides read TGTGCTAGCAGCCGAGCGGGAGTGACCGAGACCCAGTACTTC. Translating gives CASSRAGVTETQYF.

This clonotype was detected ten times or more. This chain links TRBV6-1 with TRBJ2-7; D gene ambiguous. This CDR3 comprises 17 residues. The V and J ends lost 2 bases and 2 bases respectively, with 19 bases between them. In germline, CDR1 is MNHNS, CDR2 SASEGT. CDR3 loop: CASSEHGRLGIAYEQYF. CDR3 coding DNA: TGTGCCAGCAGTGAACATGGCCGGCTGGGAATAGCCTACGAGCAGTACTTC.